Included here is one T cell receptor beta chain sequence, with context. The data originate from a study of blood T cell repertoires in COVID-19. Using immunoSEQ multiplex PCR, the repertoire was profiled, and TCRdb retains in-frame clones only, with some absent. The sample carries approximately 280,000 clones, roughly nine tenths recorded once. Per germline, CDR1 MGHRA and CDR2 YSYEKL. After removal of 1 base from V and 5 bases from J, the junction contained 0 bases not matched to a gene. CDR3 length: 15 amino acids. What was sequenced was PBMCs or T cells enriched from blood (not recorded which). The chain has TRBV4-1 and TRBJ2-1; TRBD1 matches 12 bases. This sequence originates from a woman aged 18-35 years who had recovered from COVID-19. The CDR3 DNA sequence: TGCGCCAGCAGCCAAGGGGACAGGGGGCACAATGAGCAGTTCTTC. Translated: CASSQGDRGHNEQFF.